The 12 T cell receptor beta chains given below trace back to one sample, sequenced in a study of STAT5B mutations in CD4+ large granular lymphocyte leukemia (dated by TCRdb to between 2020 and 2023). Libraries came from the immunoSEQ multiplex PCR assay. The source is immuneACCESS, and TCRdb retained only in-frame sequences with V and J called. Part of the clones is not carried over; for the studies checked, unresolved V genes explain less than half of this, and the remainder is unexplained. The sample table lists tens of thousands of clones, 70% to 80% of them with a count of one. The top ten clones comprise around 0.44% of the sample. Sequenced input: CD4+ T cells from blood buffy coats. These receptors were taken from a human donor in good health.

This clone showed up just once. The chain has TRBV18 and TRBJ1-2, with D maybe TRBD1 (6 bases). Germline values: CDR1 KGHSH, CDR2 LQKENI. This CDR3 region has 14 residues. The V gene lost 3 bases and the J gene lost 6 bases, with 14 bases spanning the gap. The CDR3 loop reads CASSPSVGGHGYTF. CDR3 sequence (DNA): TGTGCCAGCTCACCCTCCGTAGGGGGTCATGGCTACACCTTC.

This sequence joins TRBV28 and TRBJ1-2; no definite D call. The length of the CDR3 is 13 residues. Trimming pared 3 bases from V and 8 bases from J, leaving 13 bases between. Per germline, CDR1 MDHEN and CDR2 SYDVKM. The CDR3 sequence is CASSLDPRWGYTF. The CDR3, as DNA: TGTGCCAGCAGTTTGGACCCGCGGTGGGGCTACACCTTC.

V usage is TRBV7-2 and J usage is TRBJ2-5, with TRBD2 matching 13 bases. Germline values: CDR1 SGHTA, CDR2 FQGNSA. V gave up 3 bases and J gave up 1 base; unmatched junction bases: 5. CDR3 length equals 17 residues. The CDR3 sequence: CASSFGLAGAIQETQYF. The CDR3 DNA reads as TGTGCCAGCAGCTTCGGACTAGCGGGGGCCATCCAAGAGACCCAGTACTTC.

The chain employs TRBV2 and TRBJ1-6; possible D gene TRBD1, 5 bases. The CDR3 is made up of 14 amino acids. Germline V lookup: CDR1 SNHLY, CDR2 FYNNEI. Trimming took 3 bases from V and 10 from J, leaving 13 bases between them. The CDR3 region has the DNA TGTGCCAGCAGTGATAGGAGGGGTGGCTCACCCCTCCACTTT. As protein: CASSDRRGGSPLHF.

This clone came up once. The DNA of the CDR3 is TGTGCCAGCAGCGTCGGGCTAGCGGGGGGGCCGTCGGGTAATGAGCAGTTCTTC. As protein: CASSVGLAGGPSGNEQFF. The chain uses TRBV9 and TRBJ2-1, with TRBD2 matching over 12 bases. The V gene's germline CDR1 is SGDLS and CDR2 YYNGEE. The CDR3 runs 18 residues. Unmatched junction bases numbered 13, after V lost 2 bases and J lost 7 bases.

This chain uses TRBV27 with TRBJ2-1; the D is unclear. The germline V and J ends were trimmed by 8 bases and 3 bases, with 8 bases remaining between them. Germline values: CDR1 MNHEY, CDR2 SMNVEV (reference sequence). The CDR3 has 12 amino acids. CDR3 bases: TGTGCCAGCGGGGATCTCTACAATGAGCAGTTCTTC. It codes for CASGDLYNEQFF.

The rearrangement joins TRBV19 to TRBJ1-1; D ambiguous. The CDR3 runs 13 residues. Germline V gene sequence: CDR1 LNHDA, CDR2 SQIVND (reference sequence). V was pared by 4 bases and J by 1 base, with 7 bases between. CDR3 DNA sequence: TGTGCCAGTAGTACGATCGGGAACACTGAAGCTTTCTTT. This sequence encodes CASSTIGNTEAFF.

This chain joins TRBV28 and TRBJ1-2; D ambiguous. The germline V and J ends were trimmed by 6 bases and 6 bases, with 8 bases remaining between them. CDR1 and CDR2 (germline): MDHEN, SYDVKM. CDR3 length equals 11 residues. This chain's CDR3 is CASSGRDGYTF. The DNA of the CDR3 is TGTGCCAGCAGCGGAAGAGATGGCTACACCTTC.

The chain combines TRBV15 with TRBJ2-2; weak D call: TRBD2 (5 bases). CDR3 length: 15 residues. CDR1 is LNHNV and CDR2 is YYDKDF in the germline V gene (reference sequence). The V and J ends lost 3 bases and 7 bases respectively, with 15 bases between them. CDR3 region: CATSSWRITDGELFF. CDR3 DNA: TGTGCCACCAGCAGCTGGAGGATTACCGACGGGGAGCTGTTTTTT.

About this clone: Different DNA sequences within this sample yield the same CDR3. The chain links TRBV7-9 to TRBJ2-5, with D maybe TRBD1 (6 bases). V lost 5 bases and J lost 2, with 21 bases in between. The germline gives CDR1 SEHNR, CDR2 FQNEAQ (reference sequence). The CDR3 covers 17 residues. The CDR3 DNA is TGTGCCAGCAGCGAATACTCCGGGACATACAAACAAGAGACCCAGTACTTC. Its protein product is CASSEYSGTYKQETQYF.

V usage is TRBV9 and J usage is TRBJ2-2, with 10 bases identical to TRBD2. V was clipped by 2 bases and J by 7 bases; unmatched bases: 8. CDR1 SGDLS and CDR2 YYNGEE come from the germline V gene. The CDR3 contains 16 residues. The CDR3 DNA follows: TGTGCCAGCAGCGTGTCAACTAGCGGGGTTGGCGGGGAGCTGTTTTTT. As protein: CASSVSTSGVGGELFF.

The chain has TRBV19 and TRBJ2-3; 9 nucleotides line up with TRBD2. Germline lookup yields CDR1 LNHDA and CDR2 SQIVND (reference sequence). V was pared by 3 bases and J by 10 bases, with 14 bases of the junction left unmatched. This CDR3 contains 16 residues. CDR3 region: CASSIGLAGPQAAQYF. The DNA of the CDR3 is TGTGCCAGTAGTATCGGTCTAGCGGGACCCCAGGCGGCGCAGTATTTT.